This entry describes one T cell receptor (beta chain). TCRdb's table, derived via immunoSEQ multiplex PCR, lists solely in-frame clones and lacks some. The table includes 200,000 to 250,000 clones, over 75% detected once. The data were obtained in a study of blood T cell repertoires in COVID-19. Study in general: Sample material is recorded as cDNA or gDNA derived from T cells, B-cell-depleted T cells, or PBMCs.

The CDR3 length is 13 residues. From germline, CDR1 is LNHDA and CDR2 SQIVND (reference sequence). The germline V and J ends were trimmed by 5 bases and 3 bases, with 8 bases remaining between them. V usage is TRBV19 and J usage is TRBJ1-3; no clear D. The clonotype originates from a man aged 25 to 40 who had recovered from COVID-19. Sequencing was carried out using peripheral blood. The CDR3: CASSFTGGNTIYF. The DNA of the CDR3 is TGTGCCAGTAGTTTCACGGGTGGAAACACCATATATTTT.